The 5 T cell receptor beta chains below come from one sample, sequenced in a study of blood T cell repertoires in COVID-19. TCRdb keeps only in-frame clones here, not all; method: immunoSEQ multiplex PCR. The sample shows 280,000 or so clones, about 90% of them seen only once. The sample comprised peripheral blood. These receptors were taken from a woman in her thirties who had recovered from COVID-19.

The chain employs TRBV2 and TRBJ2-3, with D perhaps TRBD2 (5 bases). Trimming left V 2 bases short and J 0 bases short, with 12 bases between. This CDR3 has 16 residues. CDR1 and CDR2 (germline): SNHLY, FYNNEI. In DNA, the CDR3 is TGTGCCAGCAGTGAACCCACTAGACTGAGCACAGATACGCAGTATTTT. Its protein product is CASSEPTRLSTDTQYF.

V gene TRBV5-1 combines with J gene TRBJ1-2, with a weak D call TRBD1 (5 bases). CDR1 is SGHRS, CDR2 YFSETQ, per germline. The CDR3 covers 12 residues. Between the trimmed V and J ends, which lost 1 base and 7 bases, there was a span of 8 bases. For the CDR3, the DNA is TGCGCCAGCAGCTTGCAGGGCGTTGGCTACACCTTC. Protein product: CASSLQGVGYTF.

The rearrangement links TRBV27 to TRBJ2-7, with D perhaps matching TRBD2 (7 bases). Germline lookup yields CDR1 MNHEY and CDR2 SMNVEV (reference sequence). Deletions cut 3 bases from V and 1 base from J, with 10 bases between. This CDR3 contains 14 residues. DNA for the CDR3: TGTGCCAGCAGTTTGCGGGGGCTATCCTACGAGCAGTACTTC. Translation gives CASSLRGLSYEQYF.

V usage is TRBV24-1 and J usage is TRBJ2-5; 7 bases align to TRBD1. CDR1 is KGHDR and CDR2 is SFDVKD in the germline V gene. The CDR3 runs 13 residues. The J segment lost 3 bases and the V segment lost 7 bases, leaving 4 bases of the junction unmatched. Here the CDR3 DNA reads TGTGCCACCAGACAGACAGGGAAAGAGACCCAGTACTTC. It codes for CATRQTGKETQYF.

This chain connects TRBV7-2 to TRBJ2-7; weak D call: TRBD2 (6 bases). The germline CDR1 and CDR2 sequences are SGHTA and FQGNSA. This CDR3 spans 14 amino acids. Trimming stripped 5 bases from V and 5 bases from J, with 16 bases between. The CDR3 bases are TGTGCCAGCAGCCTCCAACTAGCTCGGGACGAGCAGTACTTC. Amino acids: CASSLQLARDEQYF.